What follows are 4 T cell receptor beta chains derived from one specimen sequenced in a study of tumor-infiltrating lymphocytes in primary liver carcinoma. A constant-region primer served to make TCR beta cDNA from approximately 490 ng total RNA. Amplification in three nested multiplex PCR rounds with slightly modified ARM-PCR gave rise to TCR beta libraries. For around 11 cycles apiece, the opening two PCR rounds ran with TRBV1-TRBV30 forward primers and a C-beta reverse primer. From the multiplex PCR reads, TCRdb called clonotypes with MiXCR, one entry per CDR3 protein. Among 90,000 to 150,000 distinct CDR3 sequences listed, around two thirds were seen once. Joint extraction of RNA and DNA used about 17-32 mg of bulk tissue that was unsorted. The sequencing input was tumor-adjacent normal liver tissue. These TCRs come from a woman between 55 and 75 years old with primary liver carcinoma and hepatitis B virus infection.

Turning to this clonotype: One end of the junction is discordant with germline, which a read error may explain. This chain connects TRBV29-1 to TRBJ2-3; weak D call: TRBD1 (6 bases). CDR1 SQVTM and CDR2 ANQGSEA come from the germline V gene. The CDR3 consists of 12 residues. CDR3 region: CSACRGADTQYF. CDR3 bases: TGCAGCGCGTGCAGGGGCGCGGATACTCAGTATTTT.

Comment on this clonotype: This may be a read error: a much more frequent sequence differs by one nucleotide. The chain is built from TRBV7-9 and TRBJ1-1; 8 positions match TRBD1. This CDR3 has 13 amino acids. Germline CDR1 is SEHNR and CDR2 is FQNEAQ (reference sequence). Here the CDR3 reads CTSSQGASAEAFF. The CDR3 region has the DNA TGTACCAGCAGCCAGGGGGCATCCGCTGAAGCTTTCTTT.

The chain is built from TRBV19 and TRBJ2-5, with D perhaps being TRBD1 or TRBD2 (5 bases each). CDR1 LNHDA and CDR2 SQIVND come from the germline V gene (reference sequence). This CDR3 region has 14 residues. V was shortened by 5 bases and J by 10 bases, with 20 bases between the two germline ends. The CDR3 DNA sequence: TGTGCCAGTAGTCCTCGAGGGCACCAAGGGGTCCAGTACTTC. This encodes CASSPRGHQGVQYF.

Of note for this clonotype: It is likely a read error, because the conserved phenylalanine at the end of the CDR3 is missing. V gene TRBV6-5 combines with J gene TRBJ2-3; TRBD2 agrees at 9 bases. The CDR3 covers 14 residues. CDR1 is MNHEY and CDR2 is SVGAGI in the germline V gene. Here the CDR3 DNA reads TGTGCCACTGGAGCTAGCGGGGCCACAGGTACGCAGTATTCT. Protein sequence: CATGASGATGTQYS.